This T cell receptor beta chain was sequenced in a study of CD8 T cells in ankylosing spondylitis. This clonotype was seen more than once but under ten times. The target antigen is unknown. Deletions cut 6 bases from V and 8 bases from J, with 14 bases between. Germline V CDR1 and CDR2: SEHNR, FQNEAQ (reference sequence). The CDR3 covers 14 residues. The study, taken as a whole, reports: Among TCR beta sequences, a motif of eight highly homologous variants appeared characteristic of ankylosing spondylitis blood. CD8+ by phenotype, disease-linked clones were relatively rare in peripheral blood.

Generation of TCR beta libraries employed quantitative 5'-RACE incorporating molecular barcodes. TCRdb redid the calling of the 5' RACE reads with MiXCR, one entry per CDR3 protein. This sample carries around 130,000 distinct CDR3 sequences, under 20% of them seen once, and the ten largest clones take around a third. Specimen: blood, either unsorted or a sorted T cell fraction (not recorded which). This clonotype was sampled from a male donor with ankylosing spondylitis. V and J are TRBV7-9 and TRBJ1-6; D remains unclear. The CDR3 bases are TGTGCCAGCAGTTTTCGGGCCGGAGATTCACCCCTCCACTTT. Protein: CASSFRAGDSPLHF.